The 18 T cell receptor beta chains below come from one sample, sequenced in a study of cytomegalovirus exposure and HLA in healthy donors. TCRdb's table, derived via immunoSEQ multiplex PCR, lists solely in-frame clones and lacks some. This repertoire shows approximately 150,000 clones, approximately 86% found once; its top ten account for approximately 2.4%. Material for sequencing was PBMCs. These TCRs come from a man younger than 30 in good health and CMV-seropositive.

This clone has more than one count but fewer than ten. This sequence joins TRBV7-9 and TRBJ1-2, with D possibly TRBD1 on 6 matching bases. The CDR3 has 14 residues. V lost 1 base and J lost 6, with 12 bases in between. The germline V gene has CDR1 SEHNR and CDR2 FQNEAQ (reference sequence). CDR3 region: CASSLGQGTDGYTF. The DNA of the CDR3 is TGTGCCAGCAGCTTAGGGCAGGGGACGGATGGCTACACCTTC.

This chain uses TRBV13 with TRBJ2-1, with TRBD1 matching 10 bases. The CDR3 runs 15 residues. V lost 4 bases and J lost 10; bases outside the gene matches: 10. From germline, CDR1 is PRHDT and CDR2 FYEKMQ (reference sequence). The CDR3 loop is CASSYRDRGSREQFF. The DNA for the CDR3 is TGTGCCAGCAGCTACCGGGACAGGGGATCTCGGGAGCAGTTCTTC.

The V call is TRBV14, the J call TRBJ1-1, with no clear D. V shed 3 bases and J shed 1 base, with 3 bases lying between them. CDR1 is SGHDN, CDR2 FVKESK, per germline. This CDR3 has 12 residues. CDR3 protein: CASSHGNTEAFF. DNA of the CDR3: TGTGCCAGCAGCCACGGGAACACTGAAGCTTTCTTT.

The chain employs TRBV6-6 and TRBJ2-1; 9 nucleotides align to TRBD2. V shed 2 bases, J shed 8 bases, and the junction held 10 bases outside the gene matches. The CDR3 is 16 residues long. The germline CDR1 and CDR2 sequences are MNHNY and SVGAGI (reference sequence). Here the CDR3 reads CASSYAPGLAADEQFF. The CDR3 coding sequence is TGTGCCAGCAGTTACGCTCCGGGACTAGCCGCAGATGAGCAGTTCTTC.

The chain carries TRBV7-2 and TRBJ2-7; D is perhaps TRBD2 (5 bases). The germline V gene has CDR1 SGHTA and CDR2 FQGNSA. This CDR3 comprises 18 residues. The V gene lost 5 bases and the J gene lost 0 bases, with 23 bases spanning the gap. In nucleotides, the CDR3 is TGTGCCAGCAGCCTTACTCTCCTCAGGACTCTTAGCTCCTACGAGCAGTACTTC. It encodes CASSLTLLRTLSSYEQYF.

This chain links TRBV6-5 with TRBJ2-5, with 9 positions matching TRBD1. With 6 bases clipped from V and 1 base from J, the junction kept 6 bases outside the gene matches. The germline V gene encodes CDR1 MNHEY and CDR2 SVGAGI. The CDR3 sequence is 15 residues long. The CDR3 here is CASSHGTGSQETQYF. As DNA, the CDR3 is TGTGCCAGCAGCCATGGGACAGGGTCCCAAGAGACCCAGTACTTC.

The chain uses TRBV14 and TRBJ2-7; 11 bases agree with TRBD2. The CDR3 consists of 16 residues. In germline, CDR1 is SGHDN, CDR2 FVKESK. With V trimmed by 4 bases and J by 3 bases, 8 bases remained unmatched. The CDR3 DNA reads as TGTGCCAGCAGCCCCTACACCGGGACTAGCGGCTACGAGCAGTACTTC. Residues: CASSPYTGTSGYEQYF.

The V and J genes are TRBV5-4 and TRBJ1-2; D remains unclear. V was pared by 0 bases and J by 4 bases, with 4 bases between. Germline V gives CDR1 SGHNT, CDR2 YYREEE (reference sequence). This CDR3 spans 12 amino acids. The chain's CDR3 is CASSLERYGYTF. The DNA of the CDR3 is TGTGCCAGCAGCTTGGAGCGCTATGGCTACACCTTC.

The genes are TRBV6-5 and TRBJ2-7; D possibly corresponds to TRBD2 (6 bases). Germline V gives CDR1 MNHEY, CDR2 SVGAGI. The V gene lost 6 bases and the J gene lost 3 bases, with 15 bases spanning the gap. The CDR3 extends over 14 amino acids. The CDR3 coding sequence is TGTGCCAGCAGCCGGGGACTCCCCGGCTACGAGCAGTACTTC. Translation gives CASSRGLPGYEQYF.

The table lists this clone with a count of one. The chain employs TRBV27 and TRBJ2-3, with 7 bases fitting TRBD2. From germline, CDR1 is MNHEY and CDR2 SMNVEV (reference sequence). This CDR3 has 20 amino acids. V lost 3 bases and J lost 6; bases outside the gene matches: 24. CDR3 sequence: CASSFLLPPSAGGSVDTQYF. The CDR3 DNA sequence: TGTGCCAGCAGTTTCCTCTTACCCCCCTCCGCTGGCGGGAGTGTGGATACGCAGTATTTT.

The CDR3: CASRGQGETQYF. The CDR3 bases are TGTGCCAGTAGGGGGCAGGGAGAGACCCAGTACTTC. The chain carries TRBV19 and TRBJ2-5; a possible D gene is TRBD1 (5 bases). The V gene lost 6 bases and the J gene lost 4 bases, with 9 bases spanning the gap. This CDR3 spans 12 amino acids. In germline, CDR1 is LNHDA, CDR2 SQIVND (reference sequence).

About this clone itself: One end of the junction does not line up with germline, which may come from a read error. The chain joins TRBV7-7 to TRBJ2-7; perhaps TRBD2 as D (5 bases). The CDR3 is 17 amino acids. CDR1 and CDR2 from the germline V gene are SSHAT and FNYEAQ (reference sequence). As DNA, the CDR3 is TGTGCTAGCAGCCCCCCCGAGGAGCGGCCGGGGAGATACGAGCAGTACTTC. It is translated as CASSPPEERPGRYEQYF.

The V gene is TRBV18, the J gene TRBJ2-7; TRBD2 matches 8 bases. This CDR3 has 16 residues. CDR1 and CDR2 (germline): KGHSH, LQKENI. The junction had 16 bases not matched to a gene; V was cut back by 6 bases and J by 6 bases. CDR3 sequence reads: CASSLHVRGESSEQYF. The CDR3 DNA sequence: TGTGCCAGCTCGCTCCATGTGCGGGGGGAGTCATCCGAGCAGTACTTC.

The chain uses TRBV28 and TRBJ2-2; 7 bases align to TRBD2. Germline V gene data show CDR1 as MDHEN and CDR2 as SYDVKM. The V gene end was trimmed by 5 bases and the J gene end by 2 bases; junction bases not matched to a gene: 14. CDR3 length equals 18 residues. The CDR3 DNA sequence: TGTGCCAGCAGTCCCGCCCGCGGGAGAGGGGAAAACACCGGGGAGCTGTTTTTT. This translates into CASSPARGRGENTGELFF.

This clone is a singleton in its sample. V gene TRBV5-1 combines with J gene TRBJ2-7; the D gene is possibly TRBD1 (7 bases). The length of the CDR3 is 13 residues. Trimming took off 5 bases at V and 3 bases at J, with 12 bases between the two ends. CDR1 is SGHRS and CDR2 is YFSETQ in the germline V gene. In DNA form, the CDR3 reads TGCGCCAGCAGGGAGGGGGCGGACTACGAGCAGTACTTC. It encodes CASREGADYEQYF.

The genes are TRBV10-2 and TRBJ2-1, with TRBD2 matching over 7 bases. V lost 1 base to trimming and J lost 4 bases; unmatched junction nucleotides: 4. This CDR3 region has 15 residues. Germline V gene data show CDR1 as WSHSY and CDR2 as SAAADI. The CDR3 DNA reads as TGCGCCAGCAGTGAGTTAACGGGAGGTTACAATGAGCAGTTCTTC. Its translation is CASSELTGGYNEQFF.

This sequence joins TRBV10-3 and TRBJ1-2, with D possibly TRBD1 on 6 matching bases. The CDR3 extends over 15 amino acids. Trimming removed 2 bases from V and 7 bases from J, with 17 bases in between. Per the germline V gene, CDR1 is ENHRY and CDR2 is SYGVKD. CDR3 region: CAISEPETGFTGYTF. DNA of the CDR3: TGTGCCATCAGTGAGCCCGAAACAGGGTTCACTGGCTACACCTTC.

The chain employs TRBV18 and TRBJ1-5; D gene unclear. The CDR3 totals 13 residues. CDR1 and CDR2 from the germline V gene are KGHSH and LQKENI. V lost 3 bases, J lost 4 bases, and 7 bases lay in between. DNA for the CDR3: TGTGCCAGCTCACCGGGAGAGAATCAGCCCCAGCATTTT. Translating it yields CASSPGENQPQHF.